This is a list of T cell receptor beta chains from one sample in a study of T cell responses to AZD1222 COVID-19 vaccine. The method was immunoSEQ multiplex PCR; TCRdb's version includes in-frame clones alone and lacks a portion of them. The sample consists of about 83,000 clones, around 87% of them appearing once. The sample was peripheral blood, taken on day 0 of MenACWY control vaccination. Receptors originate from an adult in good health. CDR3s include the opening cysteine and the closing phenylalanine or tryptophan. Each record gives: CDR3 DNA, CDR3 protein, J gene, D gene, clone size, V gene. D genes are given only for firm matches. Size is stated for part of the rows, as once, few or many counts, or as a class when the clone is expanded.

DNA: TGCAGCGTTGCCCGGGGAGTGGGCGAGCAGTACTTC
CDR3: CSVARGVGEQYF
J: TRBJ2-7
D: .
size: once
V: TRBV29-1

DNA: TGTGCCAGCTCACCCGAAGGACAGCCCCAGCATTTT
CDR3: CASSPEGQPQHF
J: TRBJ1-5
D: .
size: few
V: TRBV18

DNA: TGTGCCACCGGGACCGACTACAATGAGCAGTTCTTC
CDR3: CATGTDYNEQFF
J: TRBJ2-1
D: .
size: .
V: TRBV24-1

DNA: TGTGCCAGCAGTGAAGTAGCGGGAGTAACGTCCTACAATGAGCAGTTCTTC
CDR3: CASSEVAGVTSYNEQFF
J: TRBJ2-1
D: TRBD2
size: .
V: TRBV25-1

DNA: TGTGCCAGCAGCAGGGACAGGGAACAGCCCCAGCATTTT
CDR3: CASSRDREQPQHF
J: TRBJ1-5
D: TRBD1
size: .
V: TRBV3-1/TRBV3-2

DNA: TGTGCCAGCAGCTTAGGCCCGATCTCCTACAATGAGCAGTTCTTC
CDR3: CASSLGPISYNEQFF
J: TRBJ2-1
D: .
size: .
V: TRBV11-3

DNA: TGTGCCAGCAGTCCTACAGGGGGCTTTACCCAAGCTTTCTTT
CDR3: CASSPTGGFTQAFF
J: TRBJ1-1
D: TRBD1
size: .
V: TRBV6-5

DNA: TGTGCCAGCAGTTCCCCCGGGACTAGAACAGATACGCAGTATTTT
CDR3: CASSSPGTRTDTQYF
J: TRBJ2-3
D: TRBD2
size: once
V: TRBV28

DNA: TGTGCCAGCTCACCGGACAGCATTGATGGCTACACCTTC
CDR3: CASSPDSIDGYTF
J: TRBJ1-2
D: .
size: .
V: TRBV18

DNA: TGTGCCTGGAGTTACTCTGAGGGTTTAACTGAAGCTTTCTTT
CDR3: CAWSYSEGLTEAFF
J: TRBJ1-1
D: .
size: .
V: TRBV30

DNA: TGTGCCTACAGAAGAGGCCCCCAAGAGACCCAGTACTTC
CDR3: CAYRRGPQETQYF
J: TRBJ2-5
D: .
size: .
V: TRBV30

DNA: TGTGCCAGCAGCTTAGCGTCACTGACAACTAATGAAAAACTGTTTTTT
CDR3: CASSLASLTTNEKLFF
J: TRBJ1-4
D: .
size: .
V: TRBV7-8

DNA: TGTGCCAGCAGCTCTCAAGTCGATGAGCAGTTCTTC
CDR3: CASSSQVDEQFF
J: TRBJ2-1
D: .
size: .
V: TRBV5-6

DNA: TGTGCCAGTAGCACCGCCCCTAGCGGGAAAAAGGAAACTAGGCCTCCAGAGCAGTTCTTC
CDR3: CASSTAPSGKKETRPPEQFF
J: TRBJ2-1
D: TRBD2
size: .
V: TRBV19

DNA: TGTGCCAGCAGTCCCCAGGGCACAATCGGGTATGGCTACACCTTC
CDR3: CASSPQGTIGYGYTF
J: TRBJ1-2
D: .
size: .
V: TRBV28

DNA: TGTGCCAGCAGCCAAGCGGTCCTTCAAGAGACCCAGTACTTC
CDR3: CASSQAVLQETQYF
J: TRBJ2-5
D: .
size: .
V: TRBV3-1/TRBV3-2

DNA: TGTGCCGGGAGGCGCGCAGGTGCTAATGAAAAACTGTTTTTT
CDR3: CAGRRAGANEKLFF
J: TRBJ1-4
D: .
size: once
V: TRBV7-9

DNA: TGCAGCGCAGCGGGACAGGGAGGGAAGGTGACAGATACGCAGTATTTT
CDR3: CSAAGQGGKVTDTQYF
J: TRBJ2-3
D: TRBD1
size: .
V: TRBV29-1

DNA: TGTGCCAGCAGGTGGGCGGAAAAACTGTTTTTT
CDR3: CASRWAEKLFF
J: TRBJ1-4
D: .
size: .
V: TRBV2

DNA: TGTGCCAGCAGCTTAAGGGACAGGGGAAGGCGGAACACTGAAGCTTTCTTT
CDR3: CASSLRDRGRRNTEAFF
J: TRBJ1-1
D: TRBD1
size: .
V: TRBV7-6

DNA: TGTGCCAGCAGCTCCCAGACAGACAACACCGGGGAGCTGTTTTTT
CDR3: CASSSQTDNTGELFF
J: TRBJ2-2
D: .
size: .
V: TRBV11-3

DNA: TGTGCCAGCAGCGTAGCAGGGGAAAACACCATATATTTT
CDR3: CASSVAGENTIYF
J: TRBJ1-3
D: .
size: .
V: TRBV9

DNA: TGTGCCACCAGTGATTTGGATAGGACGGGATCCTACAATGAGCAGTTCTTC
CDR3: CATSDLDRTGSYNEQFF
J: TRBJ2-1
D: .
size: once
V: TRBV24-1

DNA: TGCGCCAGCAGGCCTGGGGGTCCCGGGGAGCTGTTTTTT
CDR3: CASRPGGPGELFF
J: TRBJ2-2
D: .
size: .
V: TRBV5-1

DNA: TGCAGCGTTGCGCGGGGAAACAGGGCTAATGAAAAACTGTTTTTT
CDR3: CSVARGNRANEKLFF
J: TRBJ1-4
D: .
size: .
V: TRBV29-1

DNA: TGTGCCATCAGTCCGGGCCACGGAAACACCATATATTTT
CDR3: CAISPGHGNTIYF
J: TRBJ1-3
D: .
size: .
V: TRBV10-3

DNA: TGTGCCAGTAGTATAGATGAAGGCTCACCCCTCCACTTT
CDR3: CASSIDEGSPLHF
J: TRBJ1-6
D: .
size: .
V: TRBV19

DNA: TGTGCCAGTAGTATAGATACGGACACCTCCTACTACGAGCAGTACTTC
CDR3: CASSIDTDTSYYEQYF
J: TRBJ2-7
D: .
size: .
V: TRBV19

DNA: TGTGCCTGGAGTAACGGTATGAACACTGAAGCTTTCTTT
CDR3: CAWSNGMNTEAFF
J: TRBJ1-1
D: .
size: .
V: TRBV30

DNA: TGTGCCAGCAGGCGACAGGGAGGGAACACCGGGGAGCTGTTTTTT
CDR3: CASRRQGGNTGELFF
J: TRBJ2-2
D: .
size: .
V: TRBV2

DNA: TGTGCCAGTGCCCCCCGGGCAGGAACGGGGAATCAGCCCCAGCATTTT
CDR3: CASAPRAGTGNQPQHF
J: TRBJ1-5
D: .
size: .
V: TRBV19